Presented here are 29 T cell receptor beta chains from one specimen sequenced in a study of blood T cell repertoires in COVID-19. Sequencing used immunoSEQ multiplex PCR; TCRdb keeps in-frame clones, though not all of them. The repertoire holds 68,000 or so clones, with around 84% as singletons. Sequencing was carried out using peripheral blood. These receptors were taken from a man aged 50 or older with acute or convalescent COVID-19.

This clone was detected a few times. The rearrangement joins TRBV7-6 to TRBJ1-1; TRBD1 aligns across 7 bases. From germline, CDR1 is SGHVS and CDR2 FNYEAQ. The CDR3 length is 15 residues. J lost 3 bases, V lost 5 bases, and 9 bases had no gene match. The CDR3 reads CASSANRGEYTEAFF. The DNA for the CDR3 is TGTGCCAGCAGCGCAAACAGGGGAGAATACACTGAAGCTTTCTTT.

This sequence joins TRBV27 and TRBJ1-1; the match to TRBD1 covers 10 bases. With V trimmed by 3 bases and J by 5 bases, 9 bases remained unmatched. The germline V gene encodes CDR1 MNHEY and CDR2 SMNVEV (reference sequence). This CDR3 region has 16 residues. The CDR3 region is CASSLRSGTGDTEAFF. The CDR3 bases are TGTGCCAGCAGTTTGAGGAGCGGGACAGGGGATACTGAAGCTTTCTTT.

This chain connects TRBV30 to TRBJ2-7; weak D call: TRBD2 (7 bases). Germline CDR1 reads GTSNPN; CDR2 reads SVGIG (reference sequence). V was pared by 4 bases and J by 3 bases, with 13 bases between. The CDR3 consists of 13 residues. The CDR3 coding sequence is TGTGCCTGGAATGGGGGGGGCGGCTACGAGCAGTACTTC. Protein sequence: CAWNGGGGYEQYF.

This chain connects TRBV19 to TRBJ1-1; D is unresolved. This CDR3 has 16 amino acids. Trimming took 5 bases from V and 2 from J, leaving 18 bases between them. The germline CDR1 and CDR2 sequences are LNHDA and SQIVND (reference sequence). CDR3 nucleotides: TGTGCCAGTAGTGTCAGCAAGACAAAAGGAAACACTGAAGCTTTCTTT. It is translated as CASSVSKTKGNTEAFF.

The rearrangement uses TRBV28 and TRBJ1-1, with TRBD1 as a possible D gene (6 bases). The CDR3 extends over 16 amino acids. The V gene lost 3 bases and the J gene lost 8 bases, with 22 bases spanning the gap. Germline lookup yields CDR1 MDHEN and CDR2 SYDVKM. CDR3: CASSFPARAGQGEAFF. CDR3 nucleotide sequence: TGTGCCAGCAGTTTCCCCGCGCGAGCAGGCCAGGGGGAAGCTTTCTTT. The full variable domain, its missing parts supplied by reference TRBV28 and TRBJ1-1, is DVKVTQSSRYLVKRTGEKVFLECVQDMDHENMFWYRQDPGLGLRLIYFSYDVKMKEKGDIPEGYSVSREKKERFSLILESASTNQTSMYLCASSFPARAGQGEAFFGQGTRLTVV.

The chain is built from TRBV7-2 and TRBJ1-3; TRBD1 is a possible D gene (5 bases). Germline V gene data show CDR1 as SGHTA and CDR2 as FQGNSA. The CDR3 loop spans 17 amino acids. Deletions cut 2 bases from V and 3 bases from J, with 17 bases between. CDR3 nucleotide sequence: TGTGCCAGCAGCTTAAGGCCAGGGAACAGTGGTGGAAACACCATATATTTT. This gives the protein CASSLRPGNSGGNTIYF. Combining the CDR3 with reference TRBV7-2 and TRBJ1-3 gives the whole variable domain GAGVSQSPSNKVTEKGKDVELRCDPISGHTALYWYRQSLGQGLEFLIYFQGNSAPDKSGLPSDRFSAERTGGSVSTLTIQRTQQEDSAVYLCASSLRPGNSGGNTIYFGEGSWLTVV.

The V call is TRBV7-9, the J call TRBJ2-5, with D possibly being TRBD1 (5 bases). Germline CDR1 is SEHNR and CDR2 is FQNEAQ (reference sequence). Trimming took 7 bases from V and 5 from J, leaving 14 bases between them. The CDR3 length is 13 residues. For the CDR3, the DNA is TGTGCCAGCAAGAGAACAGGCCGGGAGACCCAGTACTTC. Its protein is CASKRTGRETQYF. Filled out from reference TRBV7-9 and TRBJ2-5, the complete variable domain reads DTGVSQNPRHKITKRGQNVTFRCDPISEHNRLYWYRQTLGQGPEFLTYFQNEAQLEKSRLLSDRFSAERPKGSFSTLEIQRTEQGDSAMYLCASKRTGRETQYFGPGTRLLVL.

In DNA, the CDR3 is TGTGCTAGTGGCCCAAGCCCCCGCGAGCAGTACTTC. Amino acid sequence: CASGPSPREQYF. The chain uses TRBV12-5 and TRBJ2-7; D gene uncertain. The germline V and J ends were trimmed by 6 bases and 6 bases, with 12 bases remaining between them. Germline CDR1 and CDR2: LGHNT and FRNRAP. This CDR3 has 12 amino acids.

In DNA, the CDR3 is TGCGCCAGCAGCCAATTATACAGTTGGGATACGCAGTATTTT. Its translation: CASSQLYSWDTQYF. V and J are TRBV4-1 and TRBJ2-3, with D uncertain. V was shortened by 2 bases and J by 6 bases, with 12 bases between the two germline ends. The CDR3 is made up of 14 amino acids. Germline lookup yields CDR1 MGHRA and CDR2 YSYEKL.

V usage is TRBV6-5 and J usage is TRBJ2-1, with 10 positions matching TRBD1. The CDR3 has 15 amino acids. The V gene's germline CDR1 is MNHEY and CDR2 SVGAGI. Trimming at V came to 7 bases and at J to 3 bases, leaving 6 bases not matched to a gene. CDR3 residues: CASTSGTGVYNEQFF. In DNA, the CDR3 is TGTGCCAGCACCTCCGGGACAGGGGTCTACAATGAGCAGTTCTTC.

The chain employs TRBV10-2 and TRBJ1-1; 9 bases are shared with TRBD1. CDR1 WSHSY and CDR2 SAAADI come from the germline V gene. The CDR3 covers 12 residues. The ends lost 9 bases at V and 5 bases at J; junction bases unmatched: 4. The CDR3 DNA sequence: TGCGCCAGTACAGGGGGCTTGACTGAAGCTTTCTTT. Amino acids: CASTGGLTEAFF.

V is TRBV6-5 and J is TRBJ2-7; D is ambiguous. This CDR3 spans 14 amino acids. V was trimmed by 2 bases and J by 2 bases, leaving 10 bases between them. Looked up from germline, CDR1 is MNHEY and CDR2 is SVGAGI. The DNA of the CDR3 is TGTGCCAGCAGTTACGTCGGAGCCCCCTACGAGCAGTACTTC. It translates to CASSYVGAPYEQYF.

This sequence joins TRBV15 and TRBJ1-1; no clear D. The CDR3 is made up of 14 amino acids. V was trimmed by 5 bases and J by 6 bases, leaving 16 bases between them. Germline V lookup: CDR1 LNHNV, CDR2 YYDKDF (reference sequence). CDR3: CATSGGLDASEAFF. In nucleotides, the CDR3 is TGTGCCACCAGCGGCGGACTGGATGCGTCTGAAGCTTTCTTT.

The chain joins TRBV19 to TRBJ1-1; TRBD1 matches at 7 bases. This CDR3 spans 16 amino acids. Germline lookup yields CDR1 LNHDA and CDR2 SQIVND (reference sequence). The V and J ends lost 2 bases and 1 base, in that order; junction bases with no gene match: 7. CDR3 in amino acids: CASSIKGYRGNTEAFF. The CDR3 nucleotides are TGTGCCAGTAGTATAAAGGGGTACAGGGGGAACACTGAAGCTTTCTTT.

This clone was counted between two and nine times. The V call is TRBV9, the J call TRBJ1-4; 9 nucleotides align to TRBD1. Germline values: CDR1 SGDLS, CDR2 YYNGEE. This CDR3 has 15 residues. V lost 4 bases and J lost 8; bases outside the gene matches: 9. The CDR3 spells CASSPSGTGYEKLFF. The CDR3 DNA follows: TGTGCCAGCAGCCCGTCCGGGACAGGGTACGAAAAACTGTTTTTT.

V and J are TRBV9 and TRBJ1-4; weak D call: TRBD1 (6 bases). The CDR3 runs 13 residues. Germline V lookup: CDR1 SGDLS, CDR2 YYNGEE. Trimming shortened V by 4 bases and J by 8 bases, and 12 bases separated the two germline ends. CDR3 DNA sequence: TGTGCCAGCAGCCGGGACAATAAGGAAAAACTGTTTTTT. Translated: CASSRDNKEKLFF.

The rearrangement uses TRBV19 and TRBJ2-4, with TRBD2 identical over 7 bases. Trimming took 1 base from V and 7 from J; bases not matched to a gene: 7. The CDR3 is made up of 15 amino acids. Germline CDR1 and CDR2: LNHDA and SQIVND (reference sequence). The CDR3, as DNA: TGTGCCAGTAGTATAGGGGGGACTAAGACGAACATTCAGTACTTC. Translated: CASSIGGTKTNIQYF.

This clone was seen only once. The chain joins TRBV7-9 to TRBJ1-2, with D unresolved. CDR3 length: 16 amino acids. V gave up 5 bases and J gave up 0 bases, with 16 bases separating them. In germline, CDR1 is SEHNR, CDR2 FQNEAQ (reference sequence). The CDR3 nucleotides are TGTGCCAGCAGCGAGGTACTCGGAGTAGCTAACTATGGCTACACCTTC. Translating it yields CASSEVLGVANYGYTF.

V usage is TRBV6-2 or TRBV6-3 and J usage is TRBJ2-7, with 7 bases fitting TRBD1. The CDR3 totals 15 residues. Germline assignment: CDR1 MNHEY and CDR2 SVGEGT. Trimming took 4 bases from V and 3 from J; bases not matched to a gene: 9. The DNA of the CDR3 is TGTGCCAGCAGTTTGTATGACAGGGCGGACTACGAGCAGTACTTC. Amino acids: CASSLYDRADYEQYF.

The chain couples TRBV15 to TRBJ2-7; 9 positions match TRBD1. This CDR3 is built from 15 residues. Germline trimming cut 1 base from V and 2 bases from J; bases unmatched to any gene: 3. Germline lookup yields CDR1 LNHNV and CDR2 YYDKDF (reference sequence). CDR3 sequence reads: CATSRGRQGAYEQYF. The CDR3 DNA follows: TGTGCCACCAGCAGAGGCCGACAGGGGGCCTACGAGCAGTACTTC.

CDR3 in amino acids: CASGLRGQAYNEQFF. CDR3 coding DNA: TGTGCTAGTGGTTTAAGAGGACAGGCTTACAATGAGCAGTTCTTC. The chain links TRBV12-5 to TRBJ2-1; 7 bases are a match to TRBD1. Germline loops: CDR1 LGHNT, CDR2 FRNRAP. Trimming removed 3 bases from V and 4 bases from J; junction bases left unmatched: 6. The length of the CDR3 is 15 residues.

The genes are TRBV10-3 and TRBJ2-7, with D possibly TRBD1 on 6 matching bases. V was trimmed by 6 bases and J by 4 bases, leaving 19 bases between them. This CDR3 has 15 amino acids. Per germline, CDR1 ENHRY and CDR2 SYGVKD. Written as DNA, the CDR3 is TGTGCCATCAGATACTCCGGGACACCCTCGTACGAGCAGTACTTC. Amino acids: CAIRYSGTPSYEQYF.

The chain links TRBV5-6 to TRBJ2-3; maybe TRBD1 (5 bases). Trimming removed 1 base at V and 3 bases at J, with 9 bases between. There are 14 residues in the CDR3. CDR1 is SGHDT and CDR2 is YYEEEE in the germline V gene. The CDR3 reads CASSLQGLTDTQYF. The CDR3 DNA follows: TGTGCCAGCAGCTTGCAGGGTCTAACAGATACGCAGTATTTT. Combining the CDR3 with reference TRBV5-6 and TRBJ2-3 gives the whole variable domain DAGVTQSPTHLIKTRGQQVTLRCSPKSGHDTVSWYQQALGQGPQFIFQYYEEEERQRGNFPDRFSGHQFPNYSSELNVNALLLGDSALYLCASSLQGLTDTQYFGPGTRLTVL.

The CDR3 sequence is CASTEGGTSGFSTDTQYF. The CDR3 bases are TGTGCCAGCACCGAAGGCGGGACTAGCGGATTTAGCACAGATACGCAGTATTTT. The chain joins TRBV11-2 to TRBJ2-3, with 11 bases fitting TRBD2. Germline V gene sequence: CDR1 SGHAT, CDR2 FQNNGV. The junction had 12 bases not matched to a gene; V was cut back by 7 bases and J by 0 bases. CDR3 length: 18 amino acids.

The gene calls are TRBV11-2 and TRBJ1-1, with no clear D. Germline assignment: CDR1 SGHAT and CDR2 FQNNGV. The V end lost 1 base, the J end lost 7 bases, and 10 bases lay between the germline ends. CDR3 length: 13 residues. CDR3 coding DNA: TGTGCCAGCAGCTTAGCTGGCCAGTATGAAGCTTTCTTT. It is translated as CASSLAGQYEAFF.

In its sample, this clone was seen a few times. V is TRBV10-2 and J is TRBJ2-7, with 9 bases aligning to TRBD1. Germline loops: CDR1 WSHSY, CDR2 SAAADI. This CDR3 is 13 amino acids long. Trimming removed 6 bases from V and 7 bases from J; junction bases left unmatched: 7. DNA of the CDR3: TGCGCCAGCAGCGACAGGGGGGCAAGGGAGCAGTACTTC. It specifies CASSDRGAREQYF.

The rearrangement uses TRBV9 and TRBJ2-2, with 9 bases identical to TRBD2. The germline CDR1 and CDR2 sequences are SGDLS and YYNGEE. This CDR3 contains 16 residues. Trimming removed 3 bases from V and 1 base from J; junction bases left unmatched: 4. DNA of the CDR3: TGTGCCAGCAGCGATAGCGGGGGAGGGAACACCGGGGAGCTGTTTTTT. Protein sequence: CASSDSGGGNTGELFF.

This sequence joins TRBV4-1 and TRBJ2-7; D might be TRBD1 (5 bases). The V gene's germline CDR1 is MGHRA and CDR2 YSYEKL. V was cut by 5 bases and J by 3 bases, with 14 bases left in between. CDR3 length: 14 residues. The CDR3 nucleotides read TGCGCCAGCAGCTCAGGGTCGCGTGACTACGAGCAGTACTTC. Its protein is CASSSGSRDYEQYF.

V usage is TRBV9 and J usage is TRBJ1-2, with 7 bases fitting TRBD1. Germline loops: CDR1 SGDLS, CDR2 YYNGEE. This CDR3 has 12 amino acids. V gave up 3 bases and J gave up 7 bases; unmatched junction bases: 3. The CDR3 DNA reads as TGTGCCAGCAGCGACACAGGGGCTGGCTACACCTTC. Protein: CASSDTGAGYTF.